One sample yielded the 11 T cell receptor beta chains listed below, sequenced in a study of T cell responses to AZD1222 COVID-19 vaccine. Sequencing used immunoSEQ multiplex PCR; TCRdb keeps in-frame clones, though not all of them. The sample carries 85,000 to 130,000 clones, 88% recorded once. Sequencing was performed on peripheral blood, taken on day 0 of AZD1222 vaccination. The source is an adult in good health.

The CDR3 spells CAWIRTGGYNSPLHF. DNA of the CDR3: TGTGCCTGGATCAGGACAGGGGGTTATAATTCACCCCTCCACTTT. This chain connects TRBV30 to TRBJ1-6; 10 bases agree with TRBD1. The V gene's germline CDR1 is GTSNPN and CDR2 SVGIG (reference sequence). The CDR3 sequence is 15 residues long. Germline trimming cut 4 bases from V and 4 bases from J; bases unmatched to any gene: 4. Full variable domain (remainder filled in from reference TRBV30 and TRBJ1-6): SQTIHQWPATLVQPVGSPLSLECTVEGTSNPNLYWYRQAAGRGLQLLFYSVGIGQISSEVPQNLSASRPQDRQFILSSKKLLLSDSGFYLCAWIRTGGYNSPLHFGNGTRLTVT.

This clone appeared once. V usage is TRBV6-1 and J usage is TRBJ2-2; 7 bases are shared with TRBD1. J gave up 4 bases and V 4 bases, and 9 bases lay outside the gene matches. Germline loops: CDR1 MNHNS, CDR2 SASEGT. The CDR3 has 16 amino acids. The CDR3 region has the DNA TGTGCCAGCAGTGGTGCTTGGACAGGCCGCACCGGGGAGCTGTTTTTT. This translates into CASSGAWTGRTGELFF.

In nucleotides, the CDR3 is TGTGCCAGCAGCTCCCGTCCCGGGACAGGGGGGAAACTGTTTTTT. Translated, it gives CASSSRPGTGGKLFF. This chain joins TRBV9 and TRBJ1-4; 11 bases fit TRBD1. Germline lookup yields CDR1 SGDLS and CDR2 YYNGEE. V shed 4 bases, J shed 11 bases, and the junction held 10 bases outside the gene matches. The CDR3 runs to 15 residues.

This chain connects TRBV28 to TRBJ1-4; D gene uncertain. Trimming shortened V by 2 bases and J by 7 bases, and 11 bases separated the two germline ends. Germline values: CDR1 MDHEN, CDR2 SYDVKM. The CDR3 covers 14 residues. The CDR3 DNA reads TGTGCCAGCAGTTTAAGGATCGTCGTTGAAAAACTGTTTTTT. It yields the protein CASSLRIVVEKLFF. The variable domain in full, completed from reference TRBV28 and TRBJ1-4, reads DVKVTQSSRYLVKRTGEKVFLECVQDMDHENMFWYRQDPGLGLRLIYFSYDVKMKEKGDIPEGYSVSREKKERFSLILESASTNQTSMYLCASSLRIVVEKLFFGSGTQLSVL.

The J gene is TRBJ1-2, the V gene TRBV24-1, with D maybe TRBD1 (6 bases). Germline CDR1 is KGHDR and CDR2 is SFDVKD. The CDR3 spans 15 residues. V was pared by 5 bases and J by 2 bases, with 14 bases between. CDR3 loop: CATSGGTTTNYGYTF. In DNA form, the CDR3 reads TGTGCCACCAGTGGGGGGACAACTACAAACTATGGCTACACCTTC.

The rearrangement links TRBV29-1 to TRBJ1-1; a weak D match, TRBD1 (5 bases). V gave up 4 bases and J gave up 0 bases, with 12 bases separating them. Germline CDR1 SQVTM, CDR2 ANQGSEA. This CDR3 is built from 14 residues. The CDR3 loop reads CSVARDGMNTEAFF. Written as DNA, the CDR3 is TGCAGCGTTGCGAGGGACGGCATGAACACTGAAGCTTTCTTT.

The chain carries TRBV27 and TRBJ1-1; tentatively, D is TRBD1 (6 bases). Germline values: CDR1 MNHEY, CDR2 SMNVEV (reference sequence). V was pared by 4 bases and J by 6 bases, with 18 bases between. The CDR3 covers 15 residues. The CDR3: CASSSSQGLGAEAFF. The CDR3 nucleotides read TGTGCCAGCAGTTCTTCACAGGGATTAGGGGCTGAAGCTTTCTTT.

J is TRBJ2-2 and V is TRBV5-1; 9 nucleotides match TRBD1. The junction had 6 bases not matched to a gene; V was cut back by 4 bases and J by 5 bases. Germline V gives CDR1 SGHRS, CDR2 YFSETQ. CDR3 length: 15 amino acids. CDR3 nucleotides: TGCGCCAGCAGCGAGGGGACAGGGACGACCGGGGAGCTGTTTTTT. Translation: CASSEGTGTTGELFF.

The rearrangement links TRBV7-9 to TRBJ1-4; tentative D call: TRBD1 (5 bases). V was shortened by 1 base and J by 8 bases, with 11 bases between the two germline ends. The CDR3 loop spans 14 amino acids. Germline-derived CDR1 and CDR2 are SEHNR and FQNEAQ (reference sequence). Here the CDR3 reads CASSLDRFGEKLFF. CDR3 sequence (DNA): TGTGCCAGCAGCTTAGACAGGTTTGGGGAAAAACTGTTTTTT.

V and J are TRBV28 and TRBJ2-7, with D possibly matching TRBD1 (6 bases). The V and J ends lost 4 bases and 0 bases respectively, with 13 bases between them. Looked up from germline, CDR1 is MDHEN and CDR2 is SYDVKM. The CDR3 has 15 amino acids. The CDR3: CASSSRGRSSYEQYF. As DNA, the CDR3 is TGTGCCAGCAGTTCCAGGGGTCGGAGCTCCTACGAGCAGTACTTC.

The chain couples TRBV27 to TRBJ2-2; D gene uncertain. This CDR3 has 13 residues. V dropped 5 bases and J dropped 5 bases, with 9 bases sitting between them. CDR1 and CDR2 (germline): MNHEY, SMNVEV (reference sequence). The CDR3 sequence is CASSASETGELFF. CDR3 nucleotide sequence: TGTGCCAGCAGTGCCTCAGAGACCGGGGAGCTGTTTTTT.